This T cell receptor beta chain was identified in a study of T cell changes during pregnancy in multiple sclerosis. Only one count was recorded for this clone. Sequenced by immunoSEQ multiplex PCR; TCRdb stores in-frame clones only, minus some. The data show about 99,000 clones, about 93% seen once. V gave up 3 bases and J gave up 2 bases, with 11 bases separating them. This CDR3 is built from 14 residues. Germline V gene sequence: CDR1 MNHEY, CDR2 SVGAGI. The chain employs TRBV6-5 and TRBJ2-7; D is perhaps TRBD2 (6 bases). The sequence derives from a female donor with multiple sclerosis, enrolled in a pregnancy study. Sequenced here: peripheral blood, sampled after pregnancy. The CDR3 here is CASSYGGAAYEQYF. The CDR3 DNA sequence: TGTGCCAGCAGTTATGGAGGGGCGGCCTACGAGCAGTACTTC.